The 28 T cell receptor beta chains below were found in one sample sequenced in a study of cytomegalovirus exposure and HLA in healthy donors. PCR primers comprised 60 Vbeta and 13 Jbeta primers. Assay used: immunoSEQ multiplex PCR; TCRdb lists only in-frame clones, some missing. Recorded here are some 150,000 clones; the top ten clones represent 2% to 2.5%. The sequencing sample was made of PBMCs. The receptors here all came from a woman aged 18-29 years in good health and CMV-seronegative.

Here the CDR3 reads CASRKLSADTQYF. In DNA form, the CDR3 reads TGTGCCAGCAGGAAGTTATCGGCAGATACGCAGTATTTT. This chain connects TRBV5-5 to TRBJ2-3, with D unclear. CDR3 size: 13 residues. Germline V lookup: CDR1 SGHKS, CDR2 YYEKEE (reference sequence). V was shortened by 5 bases and J by 4 bases, with 11 bases between the two germline ends.

The chain employs TRBV5-4 and TRBJ1-1; 8 nucleotides line up with TRBD1. V lost 4 bases, J lost 7 bases, and 6 bases stayed unmatched. The CDR3 consists of 13 residues. Per germline, CDR1 SGHNT and CDR2 YYREEE (reference sequence). CDR3 DNA sequence: TGTGCCAGCAGCACGGGACAGGTTGATGAAGCTTTCTTT. Translated: CASSTGQVDEAFF. Full variable domain (remainder filled in from reference TRBV5-4 and TRBJ1-1): ETGVTQSPTHLIKTRGQQVTLRCSSQSGHNTVSWYQQALGQGPQFIFQYYREEENGRGNFPPRFSGLQFPNYSSELNVNALELDDSALYLCASSTGQVDEAFFGQGTRLTVV.

The chain carries TRBV6-6 and TRBJ2-5; TRBD1 matches 7 bases. The J call could be wrong; TRBJ2-7 is a better fit for the DNA end. The CDR3 loop spans 14 amino acids. The germline gives CDR1 MNHNY, CDR2 SVGAGI (reference sequence). The CDR3 nucleotides are TGTGCCAGCAGTTCGACAGGGCCTACCTACGAGCAGTACTTC. Encoded protein: CASSSTGPTYEQYF.

CDR3 loop: CASSPLGQYNEQFF. CDR3 coding DNA: TGTGCCAGCTCACCGCTCGGACAGTACAATGAGCAGTTCTTC. The chain couples TRBV18 to TRBJ2-1; TRBD1 is a possible D gene (6 bases). Germline V lookup: CDR1 KGHSH, CDR2 LQKENI. This CDR3 region has 14 residues. The V gene lost 3 bases and the J gene lost 4 bases, with 10 bases spanning the gap.

The chain combines TRBV9 with TRBJ2-1; maybe TRBD1 (5 bases). The CDR3 sequence is 15 residues long. Germline V lookup: CDR1 SGDLS, CDR2 YYNGEE. Trimming took 6 bases from V and 6 from J, leaving 19 bases between them. In DNA, the CDR3 is TGTGCCAGCACCCCGGGTGGGGCAGCCGGCAATGAGCAGTTCTTC. It translates to CASTPGGAAGNEQFF.

V gene TRBV6-5 combines with J gene TRBJ2-5; TRBD1 matches at 7 bases. The germline V gene has CDR1 MNHEY and CDR2 SVGAGI. There are 14 residues in the CDR3. The ends lost 5 bases at V and 5 bases at J; junction bases unmatched: 8. The CDR3 spells CASSRQGPGETQYF. The CDR3 DNA is TGTGCCAGCAGTCGACAGGGTCCGGGGGAGACCCAGTACTTC.

The chain employs TRBV4-2 and TRBJ1-4; maybe TRBD1 (6 bases). Germline CDR1 reads LGHNA; CDR2 reads YNFKEQ. V was clipped by 6 bases and J by 8 bases, with 19 bases between them. This CDR3 is built from 15 residues. The CDR3: CASSPMGGAKEKLFF. Written as DNA, the CDR3 is TGTGCCAGCAGTCCAATGGGGGGGGCAAAGGAAAAACTGTTTTTT.

The genes are TRBV9 and TRBJ2-1, with a possible D match to TRBD2 (5 bases). Germline loops: CDR1 SGDLS, CDR2 YYNGEE. The ends were cut back, 4 bases at V and 6 bases at J, with 20 bases in the middle. The CDR3 contains 16 residues. CDR3 sequence: CASSSQWVREGNEQFF. CDR3 sequence (DNA): TGTGCCAGCAGCTCCCAGTGGGTTCGAGAGGGCAATGAGCAGTTCTTC.

This chain joins TRBV5-4 and TRBJ2-5; 8 positions match TRBD2. This CDR3 contains 17 residues. Germline lookup yields CDR1 SGHNT and CDR2 YYREEE (reference sequence). Trimming at V came to 1 base and at J to 3 bases, leaving 11 bases not matched to a gene. CDR3 bases: TGTGCCAGCAGCTTGTCTCCCTGGAGCGGGAGAGAAGAGACCCAGTACTTC. This codes for CASSLSPWSGREETQYF. The entire variable domain, with the rest obtained from reference TRBV5-4 and TRBJ2-5, is as follows: ETGVTQSPTHLIKTRGQQVTLRCSSQSGHNTVSWYQQALGQGPQFIFQYYREEENGRGNFPPRFSGLQFPNYSSELNVNALELDDSALYLCASSLSPWSGREETQYFGPGTRLLVL.

This chain joins TRBV18 and TRBJ2-7; no clear D. This CDR3 region has 12 residues. Deletions cut 5 bases from V and 3 bases from J, with 8 bases between. CDR1 and CDR2 (germline): KGHSH, LQKENI. This CDR3 reads CASSFPHYEQYV. CDR3 DNA: TGTGCCAGCTCATTCCCCCACTACGAGCAGTACGTC.

The CDR3 reads CASTTVSAGELFF. The CDR3 bases are TGTGCCAGCACGACTGTCTCTGCCGGGGAGCTGTTTTTT. The rearrangement links TRBV2 to TRBJ2-2, with D hard to call. This CDR3 comprises 13 residues. Germline V gives CDR1 SNHLY, CDR2 FYNNEI. The ends were cut back, 7 bases at V and 6 bases at J, with 12 bases in the middle.

The chain recombines TRBV5-5 with TRBJ1-2; TRBD1 aligns across 9 bases. Trimming took 3 bases from V and 8 from J; bases not matched to a gene: 14. Germline CDR1 SGHKS, CDR2 YYEKEE (reference sequence). The CDR3 is 16 amino acids. The CDR3 DNA is TGTGCCAGCAGCTCGAGTCCCGGGACAGGGTCGGACGGCTACACCTTC. As protein: CASSSSPGTGSDGYTF. Together with reference TRBV5-5 and TRBJ1-2, the CDR3 gives the full variable domain: DAGVTQSPTHLIKTRGQQVTLRCSPISGHKSVSWYQQVLGQGPQFIFQYYEKEERGRGNFPDRFSARQFPNYSSELNVNALLLGDSALYLCASSSSPGTGSDGYTFGSGTRLTVV.

The chain links TRBV7-2 to TRBJ1-1; 12 bases match TRBD1. Germline CDR1 and CDR2: SGHTA and FQGNSA. The V segment lost 8 bases and the J segment 11 bases; nucleotides outside the gene matches: 3. The CDR3 runs to 11 residues. The CDR3 sequence is CASGTGGWAFF. Here the CDR3 DNA reads TGTGCCAGCGGGACAGGGGGCTGGGCTTTCTTT.

The V and J genes are TRBV13 and TRBJ2-7; tentatively, D is TRBD1 (6 bases). The CDR3 extends over 14 amino acids. Germline lookup yields CDR1 PRHDT and CDR2 FYEKMQ (reference sequence). V lost 5 bases and J 6 bases, leaving 17 bases between the germline ends. The CDR3 loop reads CASSPGTLVLEQYF. The DNA for the CDR3 is TGTGCCAGCAGCCCGGGGACATTGGTCCTCGAGCAGTACTTC.

The chain recombines TRBV4-2 with TRBJ1-4; TRBD1 matches at 8 bases. Germline CDR1 is LGHNA and CDR2 is YNFKEQ. The CDR3 runs 16 residues. J gave up 3 bases and V 4 bases, and 7 bases lay outside the gene matches. The CDR3 nucleotides read TGTGCCAGCAGCCCCCAGGACAGGGCGGCTAATGAAAAACTGTTTTTT. Its translation: CASSPQDRAANEKLFF.

This rearrangement joins TRBV10-1 to TRBJ1-3, with 7 positions matching TRBD1. Germline-derived CDR1 and CDR2 are WNHNN and SYGVQD (reference sequence). After removal of 3 bases from V and 3 bases from J, the junction contained 8 bases not matched to a gene. The CDR3 runs to 16 residues. Written as DNA, the CDR3 is TGCGCCAGCAGTGATTTTAGACAGGGTAATGGAAACACCATATATTTT. The encoded protein is CASSDFRQGNGNTIYF.

V and J are TRBV11-3 and TRBJ1-4, with D uncertain. V lost 1 base, J lost 0 bases, and 6 bases lay in between. The germline V gene has CDR1 SGHNT and CDR2 YENEEA. CDR3 size: 15 residues. Here the CDR3 reads CASSLGGSTNEKLFF. The DNA of the CDR3 is TGTGCCAGCAGCTTAGGAGGGTCAACTAATGAAAAACTGTTTTTT.

Notes on this clone: Distinct nucleotide sequences in the sample also encode this CDR3. This chain uses TRBV19 with TRBJ2-3; 8 nucleotides match TRBD2. Germline V gene data show CDR1 as LNHDA and CDR2 as SQIVND (reference sequence). The CDR3 is 15 amino acids. The J segment lost 3 bases and the V segment lost 1 base, leaving 3 bases of the junction unmatched. CDR3 nucleotides: TGTGCCAGTAGTATAGCGGGGGGGAGAACAGATACGCAGTATTTT. Protein sequence: CASSIAGGRTDTQYF.

The chain is built from TRBV7-6 and TRBJ1-1, with D perhaps TRBD1 (6 bases). The CDR3 loop spans 17 amino acids. Trimming removed 1 base from V and 1 base from J, with 16 bases in between. CDR1 is SGHVS, CDR2 FNYEAQ, per germline. Written as DNA, the CDR3 is TGTGCCAGCAGCTTAGGGGGACCGGGACACCCGAACACTGAAGCTTTCTTT. It specifies CASSLGGPGHPNTEAFF.

This chain uses TRBV10-3 with TRBJ1-1; 9 nucleotides line up with TRBD1. This CDR3 region has 13 residues. Germline trimming cut 6 bases from V and 3 bases from J; bases unmatched to any gene: 2. Germline V gene data show CDR1 as ENHRY and CDR2 as SYGVKD. This CDR3 is CAISRTGDTEAFF. The CDR3 region has the DNA TGTGCCATCAGCCGGACAGGGGACACTGAAGCTTTCTTT.

This chain joins TRBV5-1 and TRBJ2-5; 12 nucleotides align to TRBD2. The CDR3 loop spans 15 amino acids. Trimming at V came to 0 bases and at J to 5 bases, leaving 2 bases not matched to a gene. Germline V lookup: CDR1 SGHRS, CDR2 YFSETQ. CDR3 protein: CASSLGTSGTETQYF. CDR3 nucleotides: TGCGCCAGCAGCTTGGGGACTAGCGGGACGGAGACCCAGTACTTC.

The V gene is TRBV11-2, the J gene TRBJ1-1; tentatively, D is TRBD1 (6 bases). Per germline, CDR1 SGHAT and CDR2 FQNNGV. V lost 5 bases, J lost 2 bases, and 9 bases lay in between. The CDR3 has 13 residues. For the CDR3, the DNA is TGTGCCAGCAGCCCAGGGACAAACACTGAAGCTTTCTTT. It specifies CASSPGTNTEAFF.

The chain is built from TRBV7-9 and TRBJ2-3; the match to TRBD2 covers 7 bases. Germline CDR1 reads SEHNR; CDR2 reads FQNEAQ (reference sequence). The CDR3 loop spans 16 amino acids. Trimming at V came to 5 bases and at J to 7 bases, leaving 15 bases not matched to a gene. CDR3 nucleotide sequence: TGTGCCAGCAGCCTAAGCGGGGAGGGCCCCTTGAATACGCAGTATTTT. Its protein product is CASSLSGEGPLNTQYF.

The CDR3 loop reads CAIQVGYEQYV. CDR3 DNA: TGTGCCATCCAGGTAGGCTACGAGCAGTACGTC. This rearrangement joins TRBV5-4 to TRBJ2-7; D is undetermined. V lost 9 bases and J 3 bases, leaving 10 bases between the germline ends. The CDR3 totals 11 residues. Germline values: CDR1 SGHNT, CDR2 YYREEE (reference sequence).

The rearrangement joins TRBV5-1 to TRBJ1-4; the match to TRBD1 covers 12 bases. Germline CDR1 is SGHRS and CDR2 is YFSETQ. Trimming at V came to 2 bases and at J to 3 bases, leaving 2 bases not matched to a gene. This CDR3 is 16 amino acids long. The CDR3 region is CASSFGTGGPNEKLFF. The CDR3 DNA reads TGCGCCAGCAGCTTCGGGACAGGGGGCCCTAATGAAAAACTGTTTTTT.

DNA for the CDR3: TGTGCCAGCAGCCAATCACAGGGTAATTCTGGGGCCAACGTCCTGACTTTC. Translated: CASSQSQGNSGANVLTF. The rearrangement uses TRBV4-2 and TRBJ2-6; weak D call: TRBD1 (6 bases). Germline CDR1 reads LGHNA; CDR2 reads YNFKEQ. The CDR3 is made up of 17 amino acids. V gave up 2 bases and J gave up 1 base, with 12 bases separating them.

The chain uses TRBV19 and TRBJ2-7; D might be TRBD1 (6 bases). V was pared by 5 bases and J by 0 bases, with 17 bases between. The CDR3 is 16 amino acids. Germline-derived CDR1 and CDR2 are LNHDA and SQIVND (reference sequence). In DNA form, the CDR3 reads TGTGCCAGTAGTCGGGGACACCTAGGTCTCTCCTACGAGCAGTACTTC. Its translation is CASSRGHLGLSYEQYF. The whole variable domain, filled in from reference TRBV19 and TRBJ2-7, reads DGGITQSPKYLFRKEGQNVTLSCEQNLNHDAMYWYRQDPGQGLRLIYYSQIVNDFQKGDIAEGYSVSREKKESFPLTVTSAQKNPTAFYLCASSRGHLGLSYEQYFGPGTRLTVT.

The rearrangement links TRBV6-4 to TRBJ2-1; 10 bases are a match to TRBD2. The CDR3 has 15 amino acids. From germline, CDR1 is MRHNA and CDR2 SNTAGT. With V trimmed by 5 bases and J by 6 bases, 7 bases remained unmatched. The CDR3 protein is CASSSTSGRGNEQFF. The CDR3 DNA follows: TGTGCCAGCAGTTCGACTAGCGGGCGGGGCAATGAGCAGTTCTTC.